These 25 T cell receptor beta chains share one sample of origin, sequenced in a study of neurological immune-mediated disorders. TCRdb ran MiXCR on the 5' RACE reads and lists one entry per CDR3 protein. The profile shows tens of thousands of distinct CDR3 sequences, roughly 10% of them singletons. Time point here: longitudinal time-point 1 (baseline). The sequenced sample consisted of PBMCs. These TCRs come from a man younger than 45 in good health.

The genes are TRBV24-1 and TRBJ2-7; no reliable D call. Germline CDR1 is KGHDR and CDR2 is SFDVKD. Trimming took off 5 bases at V and 2 bases at J, with 6 bases between the two ends. The CDR3 runs 12 residues. CDR3 region: CATSGQTYEQYF. The CDR3 DNA follows: TGTGCCACCAGTGGCCAAACCTACGAGCAGTACTTC.

At least ten counts were recorded for this clonotype. The chain uses TRBV6-5 and TRBJ1-2; D is uncertain. V dropped 0 bases and J dropped 7 bases, with 18 bases sitting between them. Germline-derived CDR1 and CDR2 are MNHEY and SVGAGI. The CDR3 runs to 16 residues. DNA of the CDR3: TGTGCCAGCAGTTACTCTACCGAGGGCCCCCTAGCTGGCTACACCTTC. It encodes CASSYSTEGPLAGYTF.

This clonotype appeared many times. The chain uses TRBV14 and TRBJ2-1, with 9 bases fitting TRBD2. V trimming: 2 bases; J trimming: 8 bases; junction bases outside the gene matches: 7. Germline loops: CDR1 SGHDN, CDR2 FVKESK. The length of the CDR3 is 15 residues. Here the CDR3 DNA reads TGTGCCAGCAGCCAAAGGACTAGCGTGGCGGATGAGCAGTTCTTC. It codes for CASSQRTSVADEQFF. The entire variable domain, with the rest obtained from reference TRBV14 and TRBJ2-1, is as follows: EAGVTQFPSHSVIEKGQTVTLRCDPISGHDNLYWYRRVMGKEIKFLLHFVKESKQDESGMPNNRFLAERTGGTYSTLKVQPAELEDSGVYFCASSQRTSVADEQFFGPGTRLTVL.

This clonotype was recorded at least ten times. The chain links TRBV9 to TRBJ1-2; 7 bases fit TRBD1. The CDR3 extends over 16 amino acids. Germline assignment: CDR1 SGDLS and CDR2 YYNGEE. V shed 3 bases, J shed 4 bases, and the junction held 12 bases outside the gene matches. The DNA of the CDR3 is TGTGCCAGCAGCGGGACTACACAGGGGAAGGGCTATGGCTACACCTTC. It encodes CASSGTTQGKGYGYTF.

As to this clonotype: A read error may explain this, as a much larger clone is one base away. The chain joins TRBV28 to TRBJ2-7; D gene ambiguous. The CDR3 length is 11 residues. Between the trimmed V and J ends, which lost 5 bases and 6 bases, there was a span of 8 bases. The germline gives CDR1 MDHEN, CDR2 SYDVKM. The DNA of the CDR3 is TGTGCCAGCAGTGTCCAGAGCGAGCAGTACTTC. This translates into CASSVQSEQYF.

This clonotype came up many times. V is TRBV10-3 and J is TRBJ1-1; D gene uncertain. Germline lookup yields CDR1 ENHRY and CDR2 SYGVKD. V gave up 4 bases and J gave up 3 bases, with 9 bases separating them. CDR3 length: 13 amino acids. The CDR3 region has the DNA TGTGCCATCAGTGGGGAATCGGACACTGAAGCTTTCTTT. Its translation: CAISGESDTEAFF.

This clonotype was seen at least ten times. The chain has TRBV28 and TRBJ2-7, with 7 bases that match TRBD1. This CDR3 contains 13 residues. CDR1 MDHEN and CDR2 SYDVKM come from the germline V gene. J gave up 4 bases and V 7 bases, and 7 bases lay outside the gene matches. The CDR3 loop reads CASTLGQEYEQYF. CDR3 DNA sequence: TGTGCCAGCACCCTCGGACAGGAGTACGAGCAGTACTTC.

This clonotype has at least ten counts. The chain combines TRBV20-1 with TRBJ1-3, with D uncertain. Germline V gives CDR1 DFQATT, CDR2 SNEGSKA (reference sequence). Trimming removed 0 bases from V and 2 bases from J, with 11 bases in between. CDR3 size: 15 residues. CDR3 amino acids: CSARDLTIPGNTIYF. CDR3 in DNA: TGCAGTGCTAGAGATCTGACGATCCCTGGAAACACCATATATTTT.

The sample holds many counts of this clonotype. The chain employs TRBV6-1 and TRBJ2-3; TRBD2 matches 11 bases. The junction had 9 bases not matched to a gene; V was cut back by 8 bases and J by 5 bases. The V gene's germline CDR1 is MNHNS and CDR2 SASEGT. The CDR3 is 15 residues long. The CDR3 DNA sequence: TGTGCCAGCTTCATACTAGCGGGAGTTGAAGATACGCAGTATTTT. Its protein product is CASFILAGVEDTQYF.

This clonotype was counted ten times or more. CDR3 sequence reads: CSARAARSETQYF. CDR3 bases: TGCAGTGCTAGAGCGGCTAGATCCGAGACCCAGTACTTC. The genes are TRBV20-1 and TRBJ2-5; D call uncertain. Trimming shortened V by 1 base and J by 5 bases, and 11 bases separated the two germline ends. The germline V gene encodes CDR1 DFQATT and CDR2 SNEGSKA (reference sequence). The CDR3 is made up of 13 amino acids.

Many counts were recorded for this clonotype. The rearrangement joins TRBV5-6 to TRBJ2-1; 8 bases are a match to TRBD1. V was clipped by 3 bases and J by 3 bases; unmatched bases: 5. The CDR3 consists of 15 residues. The germline CDR1 and CDR2 sequences are SGHDT and YYEEEE. The CDR3 DNA follows: TGTGCCAGCAGCTCCTGGGGGACAGGCTACAATGAGCAGTTCTTC. Its protein product is CASSSWGTGYNEQFF.

This clonotype appeared many times. The chain employs TRBV10-3 and TRBJ2-7; 13 nucleotides match TRBD2. CDR1 is ENHRY, CDR2 SYGVKD, per germline. With 3 bases clipped from V and 10 bases from J, the junction kept 6 bases outside the gene matches. CDR3 size: 14 residues. This chain's CDR3 is CAISEGLAGAHQYF. CDR3 bases: TGTGCCATCAGTGAAGGACTAGCGGGAGCGCATCAGTACTTC.

Comment on this clonotype: The CDR3 end shows no conserved phenylalanine or tryptophan, and so a read error is likely. The J gene is TRBJ2-2, the V gene TRBV6-4, with D unresolved. The germline gives CDR1 MRHNA, CDR2 SNTAGT. Trimming cost V 0 bases and J 3 bases, with 2 bases left between them. There are 13 residues in the CDR3. CDR3 loop: CASSDSYTGELFS. For the CDR3, the DNA is TGTGCCAGCAGTGACTCTTACACCGGGGAGCTGTTTTCT.

This clonotype has ten or more counts. This sequence joins TRBV24-1 and TRBJ2-1, with TRBD2 as a possible D gene (6 bases). Trimming left V 9 bases short and J 0 bases short, with 17 bases between. Germline V CDR1 and CDR2: KGHDR, SFDVKD. The CDR3 length is 16 residues. The DNA for the CDR3 is TGTGCCACCCTCAGAGGTGGGGGGTTCTCCTACAATGAGCAGTTCTTC. This gives the protein CATLRGGGFSYNEQFF.

This sequence joins TRBV5-1 and TRBJ2-2; D ambiguous. The ends were cut back, 2 bases at V and 5 bases at J, with 10 bases in the middle. The CDR3 is 14 residues long. The germline V gene has CDR1 SGHRS and CDR2 YFSETQ. The chain's CDR3 is CASSLLGPTGELFF. The CDR3 bases are TGCGCCAGCAGCTTATTAGGGCCGACCGGGGAGCTGTTTTTT.

This clonotype came up many times. This chain joins TRBV7-2 and TRBJ2-5, with a weak D call TRBD1 (6 bases). CDR1 is SGHTA, CDR2 FQGNSA, per germline. The CDR3 covers 14 residues. V lost 5 bases and J 0 bases, leaving 10 bases between the germline ends. The CDR3 reads CASSGRDNQETQYF. The CDR3 DNA follows: TGTGCCAGCAGCGGCCGGGACAACCAAGAGACCCAGTACTTC.

In its sample, this clonotype was seen many times. The chain recombines TRBV14 with TRBJ1-3; no reliable D call. This CDR3 has 15 residues. V was cut by 0 bases and J by 0 bases, with 6 bases left in between. Germline CDR1 reads SGHDN; CDR2 reads FVKESK. Here the CDR3 reads CASSQEPLSGNTIYF. CDR3 bases: TGTGCCAGCAGCCAAGAGCCGCTCTCTGGAAACACCATATATTTT.

Comments on this clonotype: A read error may produce the germline difference seen at one junction end. The chain employs TRBV10-3 and TRBJ1-2; D is possibly TRBD1 (5 bases). The CDR3 covers 16 residues. Germline CDR1 is ENHRY and CDR2 is SYGVKD. Here the CDR3 reads CAMSESKVGAGPGYTF. The CDR3, as DNA: TGTGCCATGAGTGAGTCGAAGGTGGGAGCGGGACCTGGCTACACCTTC.

This clonotype was recorded many times. The chain couples TRBV29-1 to TRBJ2-5; maybe TRBD2 (7 bases). Germline-derived CDR1 and CDR2 are SQVTM and ANQGSEA. V gave up 3 bases and J gave up 2 bases, with 10 bases separating them. The CDR3 extends over 13 amino acids. This CDR3 reads CSVEGGRQETQYF. CDR3 nucleotides: TGCAGCGTTGAGGGGGGGCGGCAAGAGACCCAGTACTTC.

In this sample, this clonotype turned up many times. The V and J genes are TRBV7-7 and TRBJ2-2, with D tentatively TRBD1 (5 bases). V was shortened by 4 bases and J by 2 bases, with 11 bases between the two germline ends. The CDR3 totals 15 residues. Germline CDR1 SSHAT, CDR2 FNYEAQ (reference sequence). CDR3 coding DNA: TGTGCCAGCAGCTCTACTCAGGGTAACACCGGGGAGCTGTTTTTT. This sequence encodes CASSSTQGNTGELFF.

This clonotype has at least ten counts. V gene TRBV7-3 combines with J gene TRBJ1-1; 8 bases are a match to TRBD1. CDR1 and CDR2 (germline): SGHTA, FQGTGA. The V gene end was trimmed by 3 bases and the J gene end by 4 bases; junction bases not matched to a gene: 7. CDR3 size: 15 residues. The CDR3 nucleotides read TGTGCCAGCAGCTTCTCCGACAGGGGAAGCACTGAAGCTTTCTTT. It codes for CASSFSDRGSTEAFF.

This clonotype was recorded at least ten times. This rearrangement joins TRBV5-1 to TRBJ2-6, with D possibly matching TRBD1 (6 bases). V was pared by 2 bases and J by 0 bases, with 12 bases between. Germline V gives CDR1 SGHRS, CDR2 YFSETQ. CDR3 length: 17 amino acids. The CDR3 region has the DNA TGCGCCAGCAGCTTCGTGGGACAAAACTCTGGGGCCAACGTCCTGACTTTC. Amino acid sequence: CASSFVGQNSGANVLTF.

This clonotype showed up just a few times. This chain connects TRBV5-1 to TRBJ1-1; D not resolved. CDR3 size: 15 residues. Germline CDR1 and CDR2: SGHRS and YFSETQ. V lost 3 bases, J lost 10 bases, and 22 bases lay in between. CDR3 sequence: CASSSDGWAENRAFF. As DNA, the CDR3 is TGCGCCAGCAGCTCGGACGGTTGGGCAGAGAACCGAGCTTTCTTT.

This clonotype was detected ten times or more. This chain uses TRBV7-9 with TRBJ1-2; D not resolved. The germline V and J ends were trimmed by 1 base and 2 bases, with 8 bases remaining between them. Germline V gene lookup returns CDR1 SEHNR and CDR2 FQNEAQ (reference sequence). CDR3 length: 14 amino acids. The CDR3 DNA reads TGTGCCAGCAGCTTAGGCGCGGGAAACTATGGCTACACCTTC. Its translation: CASSLGAGNYGYTF.

Comment on this clonotype: A much bigger clone sits one base away, suggesting this may be a read error. The gene calls are TRBV5-5 and TRBJ2-7; D ambiguous. The CDR3 totals 12 residues. CDR1 is SGHKS, CDR2 YYEKEE, per germline (reference sequence). The CDR3 here is CGSSFLGYEQYF. The CDR3 DNA follows: TGTGGCAGCAGCTTCTTGGGCTACGAGCAGTACTTC.